This T cell receptor (beta chain) was obtained from a study of identifying expanded T cells in peripheral blood. General study points: Technical replicates showed around 1.1 changed clones; roughly two weeks 15 to 20; four weeks 19.

The trim removed 2 bases at V and 4 bases at J, leaving 3 bases unmatched. Germline assignment: CDR1 MDHEN and CDR2 SYDVKM. There are 15 residues in the CDR3. During the collection period, no donor immune events like infections were recorded. Repertoires were generated with immunoSEQ multiplex PCR, while TCRdb's copy carries only in-frame clones and drops some. The table has 85,000 to 120,000 clones, approximately 90% seen once. This clone was detected once. Its target is not known. Sequenced input: blood. This TCR came from a person between 18 and 75 years old in good health. The rearrangement links TRBV28 to TRBJ2-5; 11 bases fit TRBD1. CDR3 in amino acids: CASSLRTGGIETQYF. CDR3 DNA sequence: TGTGCCAGCAGTTTACGGACAGGGGGCATAGAGACCCAGTACTTC.